The present T cell receptor beta chain was sequenced within a study of regulatory T cells in long-lasting Graves disease (dated by TCRdb to 2020 to 2022). As for the study more broadly: Antithyroid drugs had been taken for less than 3 months by newly diagnosed Graves' disease patients. Peripheral blood TCR sequencing and RNA sequencing compared persistent Graves' disease patients with newly diagnosed Graves' disease patients. The study was registered as a clinical trial and conducted in China. A total of around 35 samples underwent TCR sequencing: 13 from persistent and around 20 from newly diagnosed Graves' disease patients.

This clonotype was counted many times. Its antigen is not yet known. No quality values exist for individual bases; no much larger clone is one base distant. Paper-wide results and their limitations: Sequencing and analysis were limited to the TCR beta chain. Only peripheral blood was studied, because thyroid tissue, the primary lesion, was inaccessible. The authors acknowledged the small sample size as a limitation that may reduce accuracy. TRBV28, TRBJ1-2 and TRBJ2-5 were preferentially used in persistent disease, while TRBV20-1 and TRBJ2-1 were favored in newly diagnosed disease. A larger number of public clonotypes was shared among persistent patients (under 3,000) than among newly diagnosed patients (over 850). Compared with newly diagnosed patients, persistent Graves' disease patients had lower TCR Shannon entropy and fewer highly expanded clones, which suggests clonal expansion.

The label giving this sample's time point can be read as: newly diagnosed GD, antithyroid drugs for less than 3 months. For both TCR sequencing and RNA sequencing, RNA was extracted from PBMCs in TRIzol. Graves' disease was diagnosed according to American Thyroid Association guidelines. Recruitment of patients was carried out at an endocrinology department in Xi'an, China. Each patient gave approximately 10 milliliters of peripheral blood, collected in an EDTA anticoagulant tube. PBMCs were isolated by Ficoll Paque Plus density gradient separation without further T cell sorting. An Agilent 2100 Bioanalyzer and agarose gel were used to assess RNA quality, and a NanoDrop 2000 was used to measure RNA concentration. Counted from cysteine to phenylalanine, this CDR3 has 15 amino acids. The kept DNA is CDR3 alone, 45 bases in frame from the first base. Cut back by 2 bases and 2 bases, the V and J ends lie 12 bases apart. Looking up the germline V gene yields CDR1 SNHLY and CDR2 FYNNEI.

The library relied on multiplex PCR. Sequencer: Illumina HiSeq 4000. TCR beta libraries were built with iRepertoire HTBI primers and Arm-PCR amplification of CDR3 regions. Before sequencing, the PCR products went through gel purification. The study's processing was this. A total of fewer than 65 TRBV and some 15 TRBJ segments were identified across samples and were used for gene usage analysis of CDR3 amino acid clonotypes. COPE and FqMerger were used to merge the filtered high-quality paired reads into contigs. BLAST was used to align contigs to IMGT TRBV, TRBD and TRBJ reference genes, with CDR3 defined following IMGT. Highly expanded clones were defined as clonotypes with a frequency above 0.1%. Shannon entropy was used to measure repertoire diversity, and the Gini coefficient was used to measure V-J evenness. Public clonotypes were defined as clonotypes shared by more than one individual. TCRdb took the public reads, trimmed them with fastp at Q25, ran MiXCR for clone calling and kept in-frame beta chains. Under each unique CDR3 protein, matching rows form one entry showing the most common genes and DNA. The V and J calls and clone size are TCRdb's, not the authors'. The sample contains hundreds of thousands of distinct CDR3 sequences, about 16% of them found a single time. 20% to 25% of the sample goes to the ten largest clones.

This sample was also put to use in a study of T cells in Graves' hyperthyroidism and ophthalmopathy. As the second study states: Stable Graves' hyperthyroidism was defined as the absence of progression to ophthalmopathy over 18 months of follow-up. Hyperthyroidism patients were aged 18 to 65 years and newly diagnosed, with disease duration of less than 2 months. Patients with uncontrolled infections, other autoimmune diseases, pregnancy or lactation were excluded. Diagnoses were based on clinical symptoms, serum thyroxine and TRAb, thyroid ultrasound and orbital computed tomography. For the first round of RT-PCR on the TCR CDR3, the HTBI primer set was used together with the Qiagen OneStep RT-PCR kit. Most expanded thyroid clonotypes (frequency above 0.001) were also detected in blood, suggesting blood repertoires may reflect thyroid immune responses. A model built on a 13 V-J signature distinguished ophthalmopathy from stable hyperthyroidism, reaching approximately 89% sensitivity and around 81% specificity in cross-validation and 80%/75% in testing. In validation, the model predicted progression to ophthalmopathy with around 71% sensitivity and 72% to 85% specificity, a median of about six months before onset. TCR V-J signatures able to tell the groups apart were searched for in a discovery cohort of 100 patients, of whom around 42 had Graves' ophthalmopathy and roughly 58 had stable Graves' hyperthyroidism. An independent validation cohort of some 18 hyperthyroidism patients and over 15 patients who later progressed to ophthalmopathy tested prospective prediction of ophthalmopathy. For training and testing, the 100 or so patients in the discovery cohort were randomly divided in a 7:3 ratio. The study also compared thyroid tissue and blood T-cell repertoires from several Graves' hyperthyroidism patients. After blood sampling, hyperthyroidism patients were treated with methimazole at a starting dose of 30 mg daily, and ophthalmopathy patients were treated with high-dose intravenous methylprednisolone. The libraries were constructed in a second round of multiplex PCR and then size-selected and purified. Sequencing of the libraries was done on an Illumina HiSeq2000 using paired-end 100 bp reads. SOAPnuke was used to process the raw data, throwing out any read that contained adapters or uncalled bases, had a mean Phred below 15, or lacked an exact constant-primer or identifier match. High-quality paired reads were merged using COPE v1.2.5, and each unique nucleotide sequence was defined as a clonotype. Clonotypes were aligned to IMGT TRBV, TRBD and TRBJ reference segments using MiTCR v1.1. The analysis included only V-J combinations with a frequency above 0.0001, which together covered 98% to 99.2% of the repertoires. The TCS score was defined as F50 (clonal expansion) divided by E x V (chaos), with BLOSUM62-based TCRdist calculated between CDR3 peptides within each V-J. Welch's t-statistics and random forest reduced roughly 530 V-J features to roughly 13, which were used in a naive Bayes classifier (R e1071). No statistical method was used to fix the sample size in advance, and group allocation was not hidden from the investigators. According to the paper, TCR Vbeta CDR3 sequencing was carried out on over 130 peripheral blood samples, which came from 40 to 45 ophthalmopathy, approximately 72 hyperthyroidism and roughly 17 progressor patients.

This chain is built from TRBV2 and TRBJ1-2, with a tentative D gene TRBD1 over 5 matching bases. The sequence came from a woman aged 35-65 years with Graves disease. Donor details come from another sample of the same person, matched by shared clones. The input for sequencing was peripheral blood mononuclear cells (PBMCs), taken at new diagnosis, from a patient treated with antithyroid drugs. The CDR3 has the sequence CASSENEWGNYGYTF. The DNA sequence is TGTGCCAGCAGTGAAAATGAGTGGGGCAACTATGGCTACACCTTC.